This T cell receptor (beta chain) was identified during a study of shared clonotypes between healthy human individuals. Findings and caveats of the study: Naive CD4 clonotypes were shared across several donors at roughly 5.5%. Only a few donors were included, so the genetic and exposure-history diversity represented was limited.

Turning to this clone: Its specificity is unknown.

This table comes from immunoSEQ multiplex PCR, and its TCRdb copy is limited to in-frame clones, with some not included. The sample has approximately 1,000,000 clones, 70% to 80% seen once. From germline, CDR1 is SGHAT and CDR2 FQDESV (reference sequence). With 5 bases clipped from V and 7 bases from J, the junction kept 15 bases outside the gene matches. The CDR3 spans 17 residues. Sample: memory CD4+ T cells from PBMCs. Specified subset: CD45RA-negative fraction. This TCR was sampled from a young man in good health. Some clones in this sample may be carry-over from other donors' samples. This chain joins TRBV11-1 and TRBJ2-3, with 10 bases fitting TRBD2. In DNA form, the CDR3 reads TGTGCCAGCAGCAACCAGCGGGAGGGCCACGTTTTAAATACGCAGTATTTT. Amino acids: CASSNQREGHVLNTQYF.